This TCR beta chain was obtained from a study of T cell repertoires in cytomegalovirus infection. Study summary: The authors used CMV epitopes that were HLA-C-restricted (recently identified) and HLA-B-restricted (well studied). Indicated by public TCR beta signatures were CMV infection and matching HLA type. Broader study findings: HLA-C-restricted CMV-specific TCR beta clonotypes prevailed in the ex vivo response. Of the TCR beta families, the public ones yielded a cumulative frequency that identified carriers of CMV plus the relevant HLA.

The germline V gene has CDR1 SGHVS and CDR2 FQNEAQ. This CDR3 is built from 15 residues. With 1 base clipped from V and 5 bases from J, the junction kept 4 bases outside the gene matches. Using its own MiXCR run on the reads, TCRdb lists one record per CDR3 protein. The sample yields 150,000 or so distinct CDR3 sequences, 32% seen once. Remarks on this clonotype: Its antigen is not identified.

This sequence was found in a human donor in good health (CMV status not recorded). Some clones in this sample may be carry-over from other donors' samples. The chain uses TRBV7-8 and TRBJ2-1; TRBD2 matches 8 bases. The sequenced sample was CD8+ T cells from cultured PBMCs, obtained from culture after CMV antigen stimulation. The CDR3 DNA reads TGTGCCAGCAGCTTAGTTAGCGGGGCTCACAATGAGCAGTTCTTC. Translated, it gives CASSLVSGAHNEQFF. Filled out from reference TRBV7-8 and TRBJ2-1, the complete variable domain reads GAGVSQSPRYKVAKRGQDVALRCDPISGHVSLFWYQQALGQGPEFLTYFQNEAQLDKSGLPSDRFFAERPEGSVSTLKIQRTQQEDSAVYLCASSLVSGAHNEQFFGPGTRLTVL.